This T cell receptor beta chain was obtained from a study of T cell responses to AZD1222 COVID-19 vaccine. In the study overall: Second-dose recipients at about 4 or about 12 weeks were treated as one pooled group. Study-wide results and limits: Rises in breadth and depth of Spike-specific TCRs came after two AZD1222 doses. Across the whole spike, CD4 TCRs peaked at regions 160-218 and 743-854. Only 5 or 6 AZD1222 recipients tested seropositive at baseline.

This clone was seen only a few times. Its cognate antigen is unknown. Sequencing was performed with immunoSEQ multiplex PCR; in TCRdb, only in-frame clones are kept and a portion is missing. The table shows tens of thousands of clones, with roughly nine tenths occurring only once. Germline CDR1 SGDLS, CDR2 YYNGEE. This CDR3 region has 16 residues. V gave up 0 bases and J gave up 12 bases; unmatched junction bases: 13. The chain has TRBV9 and TRBJ2-1; 9 nucleotides align to TRBD2. The receptor comes from an adult in good health. Sequences were derived from peripheral blood, sampled on day 0 of AZD1222 vaccination. CDR3 sequence (DNA): TGTGCCAGCAGCGTAGAGAGGCTAGCGGGATCCGGCGGGCAGTTCTTC. Protein sequence: CASSVERLAGSGGQFF. Variable domain in full (rest from reference TRBV9 and TRBJ2-1): DSGVTQTPKHLITATGQRVTLRCSPRSGDLSVYWYQQSLDQGLQFLIQYYNGEERAKGNILERFSAQQFPDLHSELNLSSLELGDSALYFCASSVERLAGSGGQFFGPGTRLTVL.